A single sample gave rise to the 32 T cell receptor beta chains below, sequenced in a study of CD8 T cells in ankylosing spondylitis. Each CDR3 protein is one row after TCRdb ran MiXCR on the 5' RACE reads. The sample lists 150,000 to 250,000 distinct CDR3 sequences; 10% to 15% were seen once. Sequenced: blood, either unsorted or a sorted T cell fraction (not recorded which). The receptors were gathered from a male donor with ankylosing spondylitis or in good health (not recorded which).

The chain has TRBV10-3 and TRBJ2-5; possible D gene TRBD1, 7 bases. Germline lookup yields CDR1 ENHRY and CDR2 SYGVKD. The CDR3 is made up of 16 amino acids. Trimming shortened V by 2 bases and J by 5 bases, and 18 bases separated the two germline ends. The CDR3 is CAISERGSTGRETQYF. For the CDR3, the DNA is TGTGCCATCAGTGAGAGAGGGTCGACAGGGAGGGAGACCCAGTACTTC.

This clonotype appeared a few times. The CDR3 region is CSVEGLASDTQYF. CDR3 in DNA: TGCAGCGTTGAAGGACTAGCCTCGGATACGCAGTATTTT. The rearrangement joins TRBV29-1 to TRBJ2-3; 7 nucleotides match TRBD2. This CDR3 region has 13 residues. Trimming took 1 base from V and 6 from J; bases not matched to a gene: 4. Germline CDR1 reads SQVTM; CDR2 reads ANQGSEA.

V gene TRBV11-3 combines with J gene TRBJ2-6; D remains unclear. This CDR3 spans 17 amino acids. Germline CDR1 SGHNT, CDR2 YENEEA. The V and J ends lost 1 base and 0 bases respectively, with 10 bases between them. CDR3 sequence (DNA): TGTGCCAGCAGCTTAGGAGCAGGTCTCTCTGGGGCCAACGTCCTGACTTTC. This sequence encodes CASSLGAGLSGANVLTF.

This clonotype was recorded at least ten times. The rearrangement joins TRBV11-1 to TRBJ2-7, with D unresolved. In germline, CDR1 is SGHAT, CDR2 FQDESV (reference sequence). The CDR3 is 11 amino acids. Trimming removed 4 bases at V and 7 bases at J, with 8 bases between. The CDR3 sequence: CASSYSGEQYF. CDR3 sequence (DNA): TGTGCCAGCAGCTATTCCGGGGAGCAGTACTTC.

The table lists this clonotype with a few counts. The gene calls are TRBV7-9 and TRBJ2-3, with 8 bases that match TRBD2. The CDR3 spans 16 residues. Germline V CDR1 and CDR2: SEHNR, FQNEAQ (reference sequence). J was trimmed by 5 bases and V by 3 bases; bases with no gene match: 10. Here the CDR3 DNA reads TGTGCCAGCAGCTTGGATCTAGCGGGTCGGAGAGATACGCAGTATTTT. Translating it yields CASSLDLAGRRDTQYF.

V usage is TRBV14 and J usage is TRBJ1-2; 7 bases match TRBD1. The CDR3 covers 15 residues. CDR1 is SGHDN, CDR2 FVKESK, per germline. Trimming at V came to 4 bases and at J to 3 bases, leaving 8 bases not matched to a gene. The CDR3 is CASSLLTGDYYGYTF. The CDR3 DNA follows: TGTGCCAGCAGCCTACTAACAGGGGATTACTATGGCTACACCTTC.

The chain links TRBV4-1 to TRBJ2-7; the match to TRBD2 covers 7 bases. With V trimmed by 1 base and J by 6 bases, 3 bases remained unmatched. CDR1 is MGHRA, CDR2 YSYEKL, per germline. CDR3 length equals 13 residues. CDR3 protein: CASSQGGGGEQYF. CDR3 DNA sequence: TGCGCCAGCAGCCAAGGCGGGGGAGGCGAGCAGTACTTC.

This clonotype appeared a few times. The J gene is TRBJ2-7, the V gene TRBV28; 12 nucleotides line up with TRBD1. V shed 8 bases, J shed 6 bases, and the junction held 8 bases outside the gene matches. CDR3 size: 14 residues. Germline V gene sequence: CDR1 MDHEN, CDR2 SYDVKM. The CDR3 nucleotides are TGTGCCAGCGTGCCCGGGACAGGGGGCGGCGAGCAGTACTTC. Translation gives CASVPGTGGGEQYF. Supplemented by reference TRBV28 and TRBJ2-7, the full variable domain reads DVKVTQSSRYLVKRTGEKVFLECVQDMDHENMFWYRQDPGLGLRLIYFSYDVKMKEKGDIPEGYSVSREKKERFSLILESASTNQTSMYLCASVPGTGGGEQYFGPGTRLTVT.

The genes are TRBV7-6 and TRBJ1-2; D remains unclear. The CDR3 is 13 amino acids. V was cut by 4 bases and J by 7 bases, with 13 bases left in between. In germline, CDR1 is SGHVS, CDR2 FNYEAQ. CDR3 sequence: CASSWPGLLGYTF. The CDR3 DNA sequence: TGTGCCAGCAGCTGGCCGGGTCTACTTGGCTACACCTTC. Full variable domain (outside the CDR3, taken from reference TRBV7-6 and TRBJ1-2): GAGVSQSPRYKVTKRGQDVALRCDPISGHVSLYWYRQALGQGPEFLTYFNYEAQQDKSGLPNDRFSAERPEGSISTLTIQRTEQRDSAMYRCASSWPGLLGYTFGSGTRLTVV.

The chain has TRBV20-1 and TRBJ2-2, with a tentative D call TRBD2 (6 bases). This CDR3 contains 15 residues. Germline assignment: CDR1 DFQATT and CDR2 SNEGSKA (reference sequence). V was cut by 1 base and J by 4 bases, with 13 bases left in between. The CDR3 sequence: CSARVKEGSTGELFF. The DNA for the CDR3 is TGCAGTGCTAGAGTGAAGGAGGGCAGCACCGGGGAGCTGTTTTTT.

Ten or more counts support this clonotype. The chain has TRBV7-2 and TRBJ2-3; D unresolved. This CDR3 has 14 amino acids. Germline V CDR1 and CDR2: SGHTA, FQGNSA. V dropped 4 bases and J dropped 2 bases, with 10 bases sitting between them. CDR3 protein: CASSSGPYTDTQYF. The CDR3 DNA reads as TGTGCCAGCAGCTCTGGGCCCTACACAGATACGCAGTATTTT.

J is TRBJ1-4 and V is TRBV9, with D maybe TRBD1 (5 bases). Per germline, CDR1 SGDLS and CDR2 YYNGEE. The CDR3 covers 13 residues. Trimming cost V 3 bases and J 8 bases, with 11 bases left between them. CDR3 region: CASSGEGSEKLFF. CDR3 nucleotide sequence: TGTGCCAGCAGCGGAGAGGGGTCGGAAAAACTGTTTTTT.

This clonotype was detected many times. This chain uses TRBV5-1 with TRBJ1-1; no definite D call. CDR3 size: 16 residues. V lost 0 bases to trimming and J lost 1 base, with 13 bases between them. The V gene's germline CDR1 is SGHRS and CDR2 YFSETQ. The CDR3 DNA is TGCGCCAGCAGCTTGGAGTCCGGGGAATGGAACACTGAAGCTTTCTTT. Its protein product is CASSLESGEWNTEAFF.

The chain recombines TRBV7-8 with TRBJ1-1; D gene ambiguous. This CDR3 contains 13 residues. Germline V lookup: CDR1 SGHVS, CDR2 FQNEAQ. V was clipped by 1 base and J by 3 bases, with 6 bases between them. The chain's CDR3 is CASSLGTHTEAFF. The CDR3, as DNA: TGTGCCAGCAGCTTAGGCACTCACACTGAAGCTTTCTTT.

This chain links TRBV7-9 with TRBJ1-1, with 7 bases lining up with TRBD1. This CDR3 spans 12 amino acids. CDR1 is SEHNR, CDR2 FQNEAQ, per germline (reference sequence). Losses at the gene ends were 4 bases for V and 7 bases for J; bases not matched to a gene: 3. CDR3 residues: CASSSWTGEAFF. CDR3 bases: TGTGCCAGCAGCTCGTGGACAGGTGAAGCTTTCTTT. Combining the CDR3 with reference TRBV7-9 and TRBJ1-1 gives the whole variable domain DTGVSQNPRHKITKRGQNVTFRCDPISEHNRLYWYRQTLGQGPEFLTYFQNEAQLEKSRLLSDRFSAERPKGSFSTLEIQRTEQGDSAMYLCASSSWTGEAFFGQGTRLTVV.

The rearrangement links TRBV7-3 to TRBJ2-6, with TRBD2 identical over 7 bases. The germline CDR1 and CDR2 sequences are SGHTA and FQGTGA. Trimming cost V 0 bases and J 0 bases; bases outside gene matches: 14. The CDR3 loop spans 21 amino acids. CDR3 region: CASSLTAAEVGGSSGANVLTF. Here the CDR3 DNA reads TGTGCCAGCAGCTTAACAGCGGCAGAAGTGGGAGGGAGCTCTGGGGCCAACGTCCTGACTTTC. The whole variable domain, filled in from reference TRBV7-3 and TRBJ2-6, reads GAGVSQTPSNKVTEKGKYVELRCDPISGHTALYWYRQSLGQGPEFLIYFQGTGAADDSGLPNDRFFAVRPEGSVSTLKIQRTERGDSAVYLCASSLTAAEVGGSSGANVLTFGAGSRLTVL.

The chain uses TRBV15 and TRBJ1-5; D may be TRBD1 (6 bases). CDR3 length: 16 amino acids. The V end was cut by 0 bases, the J end by 1 base, with 10 bases between. Germline V gives CDR1 LNHNV, CDR2 YYDKDF (reference sequence). The CDR3 nucleotides read TGTGCCACCAGCAGAGATGGGGGCAGGAGCAATCAGCCCCAGCATTTT. Protein: CATSRDGGRSNQPQHF.

The V and J genes are TRBV27 and TRBJ1-4; the D gene is possibly TRBD1 (5 bases). The CDR3 loop spans 11 amino acids. V was cut by 6 bases and J by 7 bases, with 6 bases left in between. CDR1 and CDR2 from the germline V gene are MNHEY and SMNVEV (reference sequence). The CDR3 loop reads CASRGGEKLFF. In DNA, the CDR3 is TGTGCCAGCAGGGGGGGTGAAAAACTGTTTTTT.

The J gene is TRBJ2-7, the V gene TRBV5-1; D call uncertain. Germline V CDR1 and CDR2: SGHRS, YFSETQ. Trimming stripped 3 bases from V and 7 bases from J, with 14 bases between. The CDR3 spans 13 residues. The CDR3, as DNA: TGCGCCAGCAGCTATCTCTCTACGGAAGAGCAGTACTTC. It specifies CASSYLSTEEQYF.

J is TRBJ2-1 and V is TRBV13; maybe TRBD1 (6 bases). The CDR3 sequence is 13 residues long. Trimming left V 5 bases short and J 12 bases short, with 17 bases between. Germline loops: CDR1 PRHDT, CDR2 FYEKMQ (reference sequence). This chain's CDR3 is CASSVGQPAGQFF. Here the CDR3 DNA reads TGTGCCAGCAGCGTCGGACAGCCTGCGGGGCAGTTCTTC.

V usage is TRBV11-1 and J usage is TRBJ2-3, with D possibly TRBD1 on 6 matching bases. Germline assignment: CDR1 SGHAT and CDR2 FQDESV (reference sequence). CDR3 length: 18 residues. The V and J ends lost 4 bases and 2 bases respectively, with 22 bases between them. CDR3 DNA sequence: TGTGCCAGCAGCTCCACCGGGACAAGGGGCCCCATCACAGATACGCAGTATTTT. This encodes CASSSTGTRGPITDTQYF.

The rearrangement uses TRBV7-9 and TRBJ2-7, with no clear D. With 4 bases removed from V and 3 bases from J, the gap between germline ends came to 22 bases. There are 17 residues in the CDR3. CDR1 is SEHNR and CDR2 is FQNEAQ in the germline V gene (reference sequence). As DNA, the CDR3 is TGTGCCAGCAGCTCGATGACCGACGGACCAACTTACTACGAGCAGTACTTC. Amino acid sequence: CASSSMTDGPTYYEQYF.

This clonotype was observed a handful of times. The CDR3 here is CATSRVGGGHNEQFF. The CDR3 DNA reads as TGTGCCACCAGCAGAGTGGGGGGAGGCCATAATGAGCAGTTCTTC. This chain connects TRBV15 to TRBJ2-1, with D perhaps TRBD2 (6 bases). The CDR3 is 15 amino acids. V was trimmed by 1 base and J by 7 bases, leaving 14 bases between them. Germline-derived CDR1 and CDR2 are LNHNV and YYDKDF (reference sequence).

This clonotype was detected only a few times. V is TRBV24-1 and J is TRBJ2-3, with D tentatively TRBD2 (6 bases). Germline-derived CDR1 and CDR2 are KGHDR and SFDVKD. This CDR3 is built from 16 residues. V shed 3 bases and J shed 3 bases, with 15 bases lying between them. CDR3 nucleotides: TGTGCCACCAGTGATGCCACCAGAGGAGGGACAGATACGCAGTATTTT. This encodes CATSDATRGGTDTQYF.

This clonotype was detected many times. The V and J genes are TRBV12-3 or TRBV12-4 and TRBJ1-5; D not resolved. Trimming cost V 6 bases and J 3 bases, with 12 bases left between them. This CDR3 region has 14 residues. CDR3 coding DNA: TGTGCCAGCAGCATAGGGTTTATCAATCAGCCCCAGCATTTT. It codes for CASSIGFINQPQHF.

This clonotype was seen only a few times. The chain recombines TRBV29-1 with TRBJ2-7; tentative D call: TRBD1 (7 bases). This CDR3 contains 11 residues. Trimming took off 8 bases at V and 6 bases at J, with 14 bases between the two ends. Germline CDR1 and CDR2: SQVTM and ANQGSEA. The CDR3 region has the DNA TGCAGCTCTGGAGGGGGCGGCGAGCAGTACTTC. Protein sequence: CSSGGGGEQYF.

This clonotype was recorded at least ten times. The chain is built from TRBV29-1 and TRBJ2-7, with TRBD1 matching over 8 bases. Trimming cost V 3 bases and J 2 bases; bases outside gene matches: 3. The CDR3 runs to 13 residues. Germline CDR1 reads SQVTM; CDR2 reads ANQGSEA. This chain's CDR3 is CSVEGQDTYEQYF. The DNA of the CDR3 is TGCAGCGTTGAGGGACAGGATACCTACGAGCAGTACTTC.

There are a few counts of this clonotype. V gene TRBV7-9 combines with J gene TRBJ2-7, with D unclear. Germline V lookup: CDR1 SEHNR, CDR2 FQNEAQ (reference sequence). V was trimmed by 7 bases and J by 1 base, leaving 8 bases between them. The CDR3 spans 12 residues. CDR3 DNA: TGTGCCAGCACGGGTGTTTCCTACGAGCAGTACTTC. Protein: CASTGVSYEQYF.

CDR3 sequence (DNA): TGCGCCAGCAGTCCGGACGGGTTTAATGAAAAACTGTTTTTT. This codes for CASSPDGFNEKLFF. V and J are TRBV5-1 and TRBJ1-4, with unresolved D. This CDR3 has 14 amino acids. Germline V gene lookup returns CDR1 SGHRS and CDR2 YFSETQ. Trimming cost V 5 bases and J 4 bases, with 12 bases left between them.

This clonotype was recorded at least ten times. The chain uses TRBV27 and TRBJ2-7, with D perhaps given as TRBD1 or TRBD2 (5 bases each). V was clipped by 5 bases and J by 5 bases, with 16 bases between them. Per germline, CDR1 MNHEY and CDR2 SMNVEV (reference sequence). This CDR3 contains 14 residues. CDR3 residues: CASSPYPGSNEQYF. The CDR3 bases are TGTGCCAGCAGTCCCTATCCAGGGAGCAACGAGCAGTACTTC.

V usage is TRBV5-6 and J usage is TRBJ2-1, with D perhaps matching TRBD2 (6 bases). Germline assignment: CDR1 SGHDT and CDR2 YYEEEE. The CDR3 totals 13 residues. V was shortened by 4 bases and J by 10 bases, with 15 bases between the two germline ends. In DNA form, the CDR3 reads TGTGCCAGCAGCGGACTACTGGGGAAGGAGCAGTTCTTC. Translation gives CASSGLLGKEQFF.

Only a few counts were recorded for this clonotype. The gene calls are TRBV30 and TRBJ2-7; possible D gene TRBD1, 5 bases. This CDR3 spans 10 amino acids. V lost 5 bases to trimming and J lost 5 bases, with 7 bases between them. Germline lookup yields CDR1 GTSNPN and CDR2 SVGIG (reference sequence). In DNA, the CDR3 is TGTGCCTGGGGCAGGGACGAGCAGTACTTC. It encodes CAWGRDEQYF.